These 3 T cell receptor beta chains originate from one sample sequenced in a study of cytomegalovirus exposure and HLA in healthy donors. Vbeta (60) and Jbeta (13) primers were used in the PCR. Clones were sequenced by immunoSEQ multiplex PCR, and TCRdb holds only the in-frame ones, with some missing. The sample yields about 250,000 clones, about 80% seen once. Sequencing used PBMCs. These receptors were taken from a girl aged 2-10 years in good health and CMV-seronegative.

The chain joins TRBV9 to TRBJ1-3; possibly TRBD1 for D (5 bases). CDR3 length: 16 amino acids. Germline V gene data show CDR1 as SGDLS and CDR2 as YYNGEE. Trimming took off 2 bases at V and 0 bases at J, with 12 bases between the two ends. The CDR3 loop reads CASSVEGSLSGNTIYF. Written as DNA, the CDR3 is TGTGCCAGCAGCGTGGAGGGGTCCCTCTCTGGAAACACCATATATTTT. The whole variable domain, remainder taken from reference TRBV9 and TRBJ1-3, is DSGVTQTPKHLITATGQRVTLRCSPRSGDLSVYWYQQSLDQGLQFLIQYYNGEERAKGNILERFSAQQFPDLHSELNLSSLELGDSALYFCASSVEGSLSGNTIYFGEGSWLTVV.

CDR3 DNA sequence: TGTGCCAGCAGCTCACGGGACTTTACCTGGAACACCGGGGAGCTGTTTTTT. Amino acids: CASSSRDFTWNTGELFF. The genes are TRBV7-8 and TRBJ2-2, with a tentative D call TRBD2 (6 bases). CDR1 and CDR2 (germline): SGHVS, FQNEAQ. Deletions cut 4 bases from V and 1 base from J, with 16 bases between. This CDR3 is 17 amino acids long.

This chain links TRBV28 with TRBJ2-6, with D perhaps TRBD1 (6 bases). Germline V gene sequence: CDR1 MDHEN, CDR2 SYDVKM. The V and J ends lost 4 bases and 3 bases respectively, with 10 bases between them. CDR3 length: 15 residues. The CDR3 here is CASSSTGYGANVLTF. The CDR3 bases are TGTGCCAGCAGTTCCACAGGGTATGGGGCCAACGTCCTGACTTTC. Looking up the rest from reference TRBV28 and TRBJ2-6 gives the full variable domain: DVKVTQSSRYLVKRTGEKVFLECVQDMDHENMFWYRQDPGLGLRLIYFSYDVKMKEKGDIPEGYSVSREKKERFSLILESASTNQTSMYLCASSSTGYGANVLTFGAGSRLTVL.